The subject of this entry is one TCR beta chain. This clonotype showed up many times. The antigen it binds to is not known. Nothing much larger sits one base from this clone, and base qualities are not available. V gives up 3 bases and J gives up 1 base, and the segment between their germline ends measures 9 bases. The CDR3 numbers 15 residues from cysteine through phenylalanine. The CDR3 DNA has 45 bases and is translated from base 1. The germline V gene encodes CDR1 MDHEN and CDR2 SYDVKM. The sample is drawn from a study of T-cell reconstitution after alpha-beta-depleted transplantation in children (dated by TCRdb to the mid-2010s). Context from the whole study: Using TCR repertoire profiling, the study followed T-cell immune reconstitution in a quantitative way in children after TCRalphabeta/CD19-depleted allogeneic hematopoietic cell transplantation.

Libraries were made using PCR. TCRdb names Illumina HiSeq 2500 as the instrument used. TCR library preparation used molecular barcoding, with unique molecular identifiers applied to normalize quantification of the TCRbeta repertoire. Starting from the raw public reads, TCRdb applied fastp trimming at Q25, assembled clones with MiXCR and retained in-frame beta chains. Duplicate CDR3 protein sequences are folded into a single record with the most common DNA and genes. Present in this sample are approximately 340,000 distinct CDR3 sequences, about a tenth of which were seen just once. The ten biggest clones cover 2% to 2.5% of the sample.

The rearranged chain carries TRBV28 and TRBJ2-2; the D gene lacks a confident call. The specimen was PBMCs from the stem cell graft donor, collected from the stem cell graft. This sequence originates from a human donor who donated a stem cell graft to a child with acute lymphoblastic leukemia. For the CDR3, the sequence is CASSLGWGNTGELFF. In nucleotides, the sequence is TGTGCCAGCAGTTTGGGTTGGGGGAACACCGGGGAGCTGTTTTTT. With the portions outside the CDR3 filled from the reference TRBV28 and TRBJ2-2 genes, the complete variable region becomes DVKVTQSSRYLVKRTGEKVFLECVQDMDHENMFWYRQDPGLGLRLIYFSYDVKMKEKGDIPEGYSVSREKKERFSLILESASTNQTSMYLCASSLGWGNTGELFFGEGSRLTVL.